The T cell receptor beta chain described here comes from a study of cytomegalovirus exposure and HLA in healthy donors. Clones were sequenced by immunoSEQ multiplex PCR, and TCRdb holds only the in-frame ones, with some missing. The sample carries roughly 220,000 clones, 80% to 85% recorded once. Comment on this clone: This CDR3 is also generated by other DNA sequences in the sample.

V shed 2 bases and J shed 2 bases, with 10 bases lying between them. Germline loops: CDR1 MDHEN, CDR2 SYDVKM. CDR3 size: 14 residues. The V gene is TRBV28, the J gene TRBJ2-7, with D possibly matching TRBD2 (5 bases). Material: PBMCs. The source of this sequence is a woman aged 25 to 39 in good health and CMV-seropositive. The CDR3 here is CASSLSGLTYEQYF. The CDR3 nucleotides are TGTGCCAGCAGTTTAAGCGGATTAACCTACGAGCAGTACTTC.